Below are 21 T cell receptor beta chains sequenced from a single sample in a study of blood T cell repertoires in COVID-19. Data came from immunoSEQ multiplex PCR; TCRdb stores just in-frame clones and leaves some out. The sample carries tens of thousands of clones, about nine tenths recorded once. Sequences were obtained from peripheral blood. Source of these receptors: a human donor with active COVID-19. The donor label of this sample is uncertain.

This chain links TRBV11-2 with TRBJ1-4; 8 bases are shared with TRBD1. In germline, CDR1 is SGHAT, CDR2 FQNNGV. This CDR3 is built from 14 residues. The junction had 7 bases not matched to a gene; V was cut back by 5 bases and J by 8 bases. The CDR3 bases are TGTGCCAGCAGCCAGGAGGACAGGGAAGAAAAACTGTTTTTT. Translated, it gives CASSQEDREEKLFF.

The V and J genes are TRBV18 and TRBJ2-1; 11 bases fit TRBD2. The CDR3 totals 19 residues. The V gene's germline CDR1 is KGHSH and CDR2 LQKENI. With 2 bases clipped from V and 2 bases from J, the junction kept 11 bases outside the gene matches. CDR3 nucleotides: TGTGCCAGCTCACCAGTTGGCGGGATTAGCGGGAGGGCCTACAATGAGCAGTTCTTC. This translates into CASSPVGGISGRAYNEQFF.

This clone occurred a few times. The chain has TRBV19 and TRBJ2-7; the match to TRBD1 covers 9 bases. This CDR3 has 14 amino acids. Trimming at V came to 3 bases and at J to 7 bases, leaving 7 bases not matched to a gene. Germline CDR1 LNHDA, CDR2 SQIVND (reference sequence). As DNA, the CDR3 is TGTGCCAGTAGTATTTCGGACAGGGGTGGGGAGCAGTACTTC. It yields the protein CASSISDRGGEQYF.

The V gene is TRBV5-1, the J gene TRBJ1-6, with 7 nucleotides matching TRBD1. The CDR3 covers 15 residues. Unmatched junction bases numbered 7, after V lost 3 bases and J lost 7 bases. Germline values: CDR1 SGHRS, CDR2 YFSETQ. CDR3 nucleotide sequence: TGCGCCAGCAGCTCGTCGGGACAGCCAAATTCACCCCTCCACTTT. This encodes CASSSSGQPNSPLHF.

The rearrangement joins TRBV5-5 to TRBJ1-3; 12 nucleotides agree with TRBD1. The CDR3 loop spans 16 amino acids. Germline loops: CDR1 SGHKS, CDR2 YYEKEE (reference sequence). Trimming took 3 bases from V and 4 from J; bases not matched to a gene: 5. This chain's CDR3 is CASSSPGTGGGNTIYF. CDR3 sequence (DNA): TGTGCCAGCAGCTCCCCCGGGACAGGGGGCGGAAACACCATATATTTT.

This clone was recorded only once. The rearrangement joins TRBV3-1 (or the pseudogene TRBV3-2) to TRBJ2-5; 7 bases are shared with TRBD2. The germline V gene encodes CDR1 LGHDT and CDR2 YNNKEL (reference sequence). V lost 4 bases, J lost 7 bases, and 15 bases stayed unmatched. The CDR3 runs to 16 residues. This chain's CDR3 is CASSPRIGASGRTQYF. CDR3 bases: TGTGCCAGCAGCCCCCGCATAGGGGCTAGCGGCAGGACCCAGTACTTC.

V and J are TRBV4-1 and TRBJ1-1; weak D call: TRBD1 (5 bases). The V gene's germline CDR1 is MGHRA and CDR2 YSYEKL. Trimming left V 4 bases short and J 0 bases short, with 12 bases between. The CDR3 has 15 amino acids. CDR3 sequence (DNA): TGCGCCAGCAGCCTCGAGACAGAACTGAACACTGAAGCTTTCTTT. Translating it yields CASSLETELNTEAFF.

The chain recombines TRBV7-2 with TRBJ1-2; D is unclear. Germline V gene sequence: CDR1 SGHTA, CDR2 FQGNSA. The CDR3 extends over 13 amino acids. Deletions cut 4 bases from V and 5 bases from J, with 11 bases between. The CDR3 bases are TGTGCCAGCAGCTCCGGGATCGGTTATGGCTACACCTTC. This sequence encodes CASSSGIGYGYTF.

This sequence joins TRBV2 and TRBJ2-2; D is ambiguous. The CDR3 covers 13 residues. Germline assignment: CDR1 SNHLY and CDR2 FYNNEI. V shed 6 bases and J shed 8 bases, with 13 bases lying between them. The CDR3 reads CASRLELGGELFF. DNA of the CDR3: TGTGCCAGCAGGCTGGAGCTAGGTGGGGAGCTGTTTTTT. The full variable domain, completed using reference TRBV2 and TRBJ2-2, is EPEVTQTPSHQVTQMGQEVILRCVPISNHLYFYWYRQILGQKVEFLVSFYNNEISEKSEIFDDQFSVERPDGSNFTLKIRSTKLEDSAMYFCASRLELGGELFFGEGSRLTVL.

CDR3 sequence: CASTSWRQGNGDEQFF. The CDR3 nucleotides read TGTGCCAGTACCTCCTGGAGGCAGGGGAATGGTGATGAGCAGTTCTTC. The rearrangement links TRBV28 to TRBJ2-1, with D perhaps matching TRBD1 (6 bases). Germline V gene sequence: CDR1 MDHEN, CDR2 SYDVKM. The CDR3 length is 16 residues. The V end lost 9 bases, the J end lost 8 bases, and 26 bases lay between the germline ends.

This chain links TRBV5-1 with TRBJ2-6; no clear D. With 4 bases removed from V and 5 bases from J, the gap between germline ends came to 7 bases. Per germline, CDR1 SGHRS and CDR2 YFSETQ. The CDR3 runs 13 residues. CDR3: CASSPQRANVLTF. Written as DNA, the CDR3 is TGCGCCAGCAGCCCCCAGAGGGCCAACGTCCTGACTTTC.

This chain joins TRBV3-1 (or the pseudogene TRBV3-2) and TRBJ1-1; D not resolved. From germline, CDR1 is LGHDT and CDR2 YNNKEL (reference sequence). The V gene lost 0 bases and the J gene lost 7 bases, with 9 bases spanning the gap. The CDR3 spans 13 residues. The chain's CDR3 is CASSQDRGSEAFF. CDR3 coding DNA: TGTGCCAGCAGCCAAGACCGGGGTAGTGAAGCTTTCTTT.

The chain joins TRBV6-5 to TRBJ1-1; D ambiguous. V was clipped by 2 bases and J by 0 bases, with 4 bases between them. The CDR3 spans 13 residues. Germline CDR1 MNHEY, CDR2 SVGAGI. The CDR3 sequence is CASSYVMNTEAFF. DNA for the CDR3: TGTGCCAGCAGTTACGTCATGAACACTGAAGCTTTCTTT.

This clone was seen only once. Here the CDR3 reads CASSLAGGYEQYF. The DNA of the CDR3 is TGTGCCAGCAGCTTAGCGGGGGGCTACGAGCAGTACTTC. This rearrangement joins TRBV7-8 to TRBJ2-7; weak D call: TRBD2 (6 bases). V lost 0 bases and J lost 3, with 6 bases in between. Germline CDR1 SGHVS, CDR2 FQNEAQ. The CDR3 is 13 residues long.

The chain joins TRBV27 to TRBJ1-2; maybe TRBD1 (6 bases). Germline V gene sequence: CDR1 MNHEY, CDR2 SMNVEV (reference sequence). V was pared by 4 bases and J by 8 bases, with 17 bases between. CDR3 length: 14 residues. CDR3 bases: TGTGCCAGCAGTTCCCCCGGGGGGGGCGGCGGCTACACCTTC. Its protein is CASSSPGGGGGYTF.

This chain links TRBV5-1 with TRBJ2-1; a weak D match, TRBD2 (6 bases). Germline CDR1 SGHRS, CDR2 YFSETQ. The CDR3 totals 15 residues. V was clipped by 4 bases and J by 9 bases, with 20 bases between them. The CDR3 DNA is TGCGCCAGCAGCACCCGGGACTGGACCGGTGGTGAGCAGTTCTTC. Its translation: CASSTRDWTGGEQFF.

This chain uses TRBV3-1 (or the pseudogene TRBV3-2) with TRBJ2-5; D ambiguous. The CDR3 length is 15 residues. Trimming stripped 0 bases from V and 1 base from J, with 9 bases between. The germline gives CDR1 LGHDT, CDR2 YNNKEL (reference sequence). The CDR3 spells CASSQERRIQETQYF. In DNA form, the CDR3 reads TGTGCCAGCAGCCAAGAGCGCCGTATCCAAGAGACCCAGTACTTC.

V is TRBV4-3 and J is TRBJ2-1; the match to TRBD2 covers 13 bases. Unmatched junction bases numbered 3, after V lost 1 base and J lost 9 bases. The CDR3 loop spans 15 amino acids. The germline V gene encodes CDR1 LGHNA and CDR2 YSLEER. CDR3 sequence: CASSQGLAGGGEQFF. In DNA form, the CDR3 reads TGCGCCAGCAGCCAAGGACTAGCGGGGGGTGGTGAGCAGTTCTTC.

The genes are TRBV5-1 and TRBJ2-1, with 11 bases fitting TRBD1. Looked up from germline, CDR1 is SGHRS and CDR2 is YFSETQ. This CDR3 has 16 residues. J gave up 3 bases and V 1 base, and 3 bases lay outside the gene matches. The CDR3 DNA is TGCGCCAGCAGCTTGACCGGGACAGGGGGCTACAATGAGCAGTTCTTC. Residues: CASSLTGTGGYNEQFF.

V and J are TRBV19 and TRBJ1-1, with 7 bases matching TRBD1. The V gene end was trimmed by 0 bases and the J gene end by 5 bases; junction bases not matched to a gene: 6. This CDR3 has 15 amino acids. Germline values: CDR1 LNHDA, CDR2 SQIVND (reference sequence). The CDR3 here is CASSIEGRGRTEAFF. CDR3 nucleotides: TGTGCCAGTAGTATAGAGGGCAGGGGGAGGACTGAAGCTTTCTTT.

This sequence joins TRBV18 and TRBJ2-7; D remains unclear. Trimming cost V 4 bases and J 2 bases, with 18 bases left between them. The CDR3 length is 16 residues. CDR1 KGHSH and CDR2 LQKENI come from the germline V gene. Here the CDR3 DNA reads TGTGCCAGCTCACGTATACTCAGCTCCCAGGCCTACGAGCAGTACTTC. Its translation is CASSRILSSQAYEQYF.